The TCR beta chain described here comes from a study of blood T cell repertoires in COVID-19. CDR3 length: 16 amino acids. Trimming took 3 bases from V and 2 from J, leaving 17 bases between them. Germline-derived CDR1 and CDR2 are SGHNT and YYREEE (reference sequence). Cohort 3 recovery required two negative PCRs, clearance, or symptom resolution. As processed by the authors: Amplification of reference gene primers was used by the study to estimate nucleated cell counts. Some clones are missing from TCRdb's copy, which holds only in-frame ones; the method was immunoSEQ multiplex PCR. That table gives V, J and clone size, and the DNA gave D and trimming. The sample yields about 270,000 clones, 85% to 90% seen once.

Sequenced input: PBMCs or T cells enriched from blood (not recorded which). The source is a young woman who had recovered from COVID-19. The chain has TRBV5-4 and TRBJ2-5, with TRBD2 as a possible D gene (6 bases). The CDR3 spells CASSSPEGSRQETQYF. DNA for the CDR3: TGTGCCAGCAGCTCCCCGGAGGGGTCCAGGCAAGAGACCCAGTACTTC.